The rows below give T cell receptor beta chains drawn from one sample of a study of control samples from healthy donors and cancer patients. The protocol was immunoSEQ multiplex PCR, while the TCRdb copy is restricted to in-frame clones and leaves out a portion. The table lists approximately 46,000 clones, approximately 92% of them singletons. The sequencing input was PBMCs. These receptors were taken from a man aged 30 to 39 with colorectal cancer. Each CDR3 is given with its conserved first and last residue. Each record gives: D gene, J gene, V gene, clone size, CDR3 protein, CDR3 DNA. The D gene is left open where the match is weak. Expanded clones get a size class; other rows say once, few or many, or leave the size out.

d_call: .; j_call: TRBJ1-1; v_call: TRBV7-9; clone_size: .; cdr3_aa: CASSLEGAGVTEAFF; cdr3_nt: TGTGCCAGCAGCTTAGAGGGAGCGGGGGTGACTGAAGCTTTCTTT
d_call: .; j_call: TRBJ2-2; v_call: TRBV12-3/TRBV12-4; clone_size: .; cdr3_aa: CASKQGPTGELFF; cdr3_nt: TGTGCCAGCAAACAGGGTCCCACCGGGGAGCTGTTTTTT
d_call: TRBD2; j_call: TRBJ2-3; v_call: TRBV27; clone_size: .; cdr3_aa: CAISSGGGGDTQYF; cdr3_nt: TGTGCCATCTCTAGCGGGGGCGGCGGAGATACGCAGTATTTT
d_call: .; j_call: TRBJ1-3; v_call: TRBV9; clone_size: .; cdr3_aa: CASSPLVGGNTIYF; cdr3_nt: TGTGCCAGCAGCCCACTGGTCGGGGGAAACACCATATATTTT
d_call: .; j_call: TRBJ1-2; v_call: TRBV5-1; clone_size: once; cdr3_aa: CASSLGRGGAQPPSYGYTF; cdr3_nt: TGCGCCAGCAGCTTGGGGCGCGGGGGGGCACAACCTCCCAGCTATGGCTACACCTTC
d_call: .; j_call: TRBJ2-3; v_call: TRBV5-1; clone_size: .; cdr3_aa: CASSLGVTGTDTQYF; cdr3_nt: TGCGCCAGCAGCTTGGGAGTTACAGGGACAGATACGCAGTATTTT
d_call: .; j_call: TRBJ2-6; v_call: TRBV19; clone_size: .; cdr3_aa: CASSIGRGPGANVLTF; cdr3_nt: TGTGCCAGTAGTATTGGGAGGGGGCCCGGGGCCAACGTCCTGACTTTC
d_call: TRBD1; j_call: TRBJ2-2; v_call: TRBV5-4; clone_size: .; cdr3_aa: CASSFDRGRTGELFF; cdr3_nt: TGTGCCAGCAGCTTCGACAGGGGGCGCACCGGGGAGCTGTTTTTT
d_call: .; j_call: TRBJ2-2; v_call: TRBV7-2; clone_size: once; cdr3_aa: CASSTSRRNTGELFF; cdr3_nt: TGTGCCAGCAGCACATCCCGACGGAACACCGGGGAGCTGTTTTTT
d_call: TRBD1; j_call: TRBJ1-1; v_call: TRBV9; clone_size: .; cdr3_aa: CASSVTGGNTEAFF; cdr3_nt: TGTGCCAGCAGCGTTACAGGGGGGAACACTGAAGCTTTCTTT
d_call: .; j_call: TRBJ1-1; v_call: TRBV6-5; clone_size: .; cdr3_aa: CASSYSRGSGTEAFF; cdr3_nt: TGTGCCAGCAGTTACTCGAGGGGATCTGGCACTGAAGCTTTCTTT
d_call: .; j_call: TRBJ2-2; v_call: TRBV14; clone_size: .; cdr3_aa: CASAPRGTGELFF; cdr3_nt: TGTGCCAGCGCTCCAAGGGGCACCGGGGAGCTGTTTTTT
d_call: .; j_call: TRBJ2-6; v_call: TRBV5-1; clone_size: .; cdr3_aa: CASSLAVGGANVLTF; cdr3_nt: TGCGCCAGCAGCTTGGCCGTGGGGGGGGCCAACGTCCTGACTTTC
d_call: .; j_call: TRBJ1-2; v_call: TRBV30; clone_size: .; cdr3_aa: CAWSRGELTDAIYGYTF; cdr3_nt: TGTGCCTGGAGTAGAGGGGAATTGACGGACGCAATCTATGGCTACACCTTC
d_call: .; j_call: TRBJ1-1; v_call: TRBV11-2; clone_size: .; cdr3_aa: CASSLTRLGTEAFF; cdr3_nt: TGTGCCAGCAGCTTAACCAGGCTGGGCACTGAAGCTTTCTTT
d_call: .; j_call: TRBJ1-1; v_call: TRBV12-3/TRBV12-4; clone_size: .; cdr3_aa: CASSWEDEAFF; cdr3_nt: TGTGCCAGCAGTTGGGAAGATGAAGCTTTCTTT
d_call: TRBD1; j_call: TRBJ1-6; v_call: TRBV6-2/TRBV6-3; clone_size: .; cdr3_aa: CASSATGAGNSPLHF; cdr3_nt: TGTGCCAGCAGTGCGACAGGGGCTGGGAATTCACCCCTCCACTTT
d_call: .; j_call: TRBJ2-1; v_call: TRBV19; clone_size: .; cdr3_aa: CASSKGLGLYNEQFF; cdr3_nt: TGTGCCAGTAGTAAAGGACTGGGGCTCTACAATGAGCAGTTCTTC
d_call: .; j_call: TRBJ1-1; v_call: TRBV9; clone_size: few; cdr3_aa: CASSLFTGPNTEAFF; cdr3_nt: TGTGCCAGCAGCCTATTCACAGGGCCTAACACTGAAGCTTTCTTT
d_call: .; j_call: TRBJ1-2; v_call: TRBV6-6; clone_size: once; cdr3_aa: CATLLGGVYGYTF; cdr3_nt: TGTGCCACCTTACTAGGCGGCGTTTATGGCTACACCTTC
d_call: .; j_call: TRBJ1-1; v_call: TRBV6-5; clone_size: .; cdr3_aa: CASSLAPGSEAFF; cdr3_nt: TGTGCCAGCAGCCTAGCCCCAGGGTCTGAAGCTTTCTTT
d_call: TRBD1; j_call: TRBJ1-1; v_call: TRBV6-5; clone_size: .; cdr3_aa: CASSYSQGVEAFF; cdr3_nt: TGTGCCAGCAGTTACTCTCAGGGGGTTGAAGCTTTCTTT
d_call: .; j_call: TRBJ2-1; v_call: TRBV12-3/TRBV12-4; clone_size: .; cdr3_aa: CASEGRYNEQFF; cdr3_nt: TGTGCCAGCGAAGGTAGATACAATGAGCAGTTCTTC
d_call: .; j_call: TRBJ2-5; v_call: TRBV5-1; clone_size: .; cdr3_aa: CASSLTGETQYF; cdr3_nt: TGCGCCAGCAGCTTGACCGGGGAGACCCAGTACTTC
d_call: .; j_call: TRBJ2-1; v_call: TRBV7-9; clone_size: .; cdr3_aa: CASSLDSYNEQFF; cdr3_nt: TGTGCCAGCAGCTTAGATTCCTACAATGAGCAGTTCTTC
d_call: .; j_call: TRBJ2-2; v_call: TRBV7-9; clone_size: few; cdr3_aa: CASSASGTGELFF; cdr3_nt: TGTGCCAGCAGCGCATCAGGGACCGGGGAGCTGTTTTTT
d_call: TRBD1; j_call: TRBJ1-5; v_call: TRBV2; clone_size: .; cdr3_aa: CASSGTVAQPQHF; cdr3_nt: TGTGCCAGCAGCGGGACAGTCGCTCAGCCCCAGCATTTT
d_call: TRBD1; j_call: TRBJ1-5; v_call: TRBV24-1; clone_size: .; cdr3_aa: CATSDTGTGGGQPQHF; cdr3_nt: TGTGCCACCAGTGATACCGGGACAGGGGGCGGTCAGCCCCAGCATTTT
d_call: TRBD1; j_call: TRBJ2-7; v_call: TRBV6-4; clone_size: .; cdr3_aa: CASSWTGISYEQYF; cdr3_nt: TGTGCCAGCAGTTGGACAGGGATCTCCTACGAGCAGTACTTC
d_call: .; j_call: TRBJ1-5; v_call: TRBV6-6; clone_size: .; cdr3_aa: CASSFRQGDSNQPQHF; cdr3_nt: TGTGCCAGCAGCTTCAGGCAAGGAGATAGCAATCAGCCCCAGCATTTT
d_call: .; j_call: TRBJ1-5; v_call: TRBV5-1; clone_size: few; cdr3_aa: CASSLSGASNQPQHF; cdr3_nt: TGCGCCAGCAGCTTGTCAGGGGCGAGCAATCAGCCCCAGCATTTT
d_call: .; j_call: TRBJ2-7; v_call: TRBV4-1; clone_size: .; cdr3_aa: CASSQDRSSTYEQYF; cdr3_nt: TGCGCCAGCAGCCAAGATAGGAGCAGCACCTACGAGCAGTACTTC
d_call: .; j_call: TRBJ2-7; v_call: TRBV7-2; clone_size: .; cdr3_aa: CASSLEWKDYEQYF; cdr3_nt: TGTGCCAGCAGCTTAGAGTGGAAGGACTACGAGCAGTACTTC
d_call: .; j_call: TRBJ1-5; v_call: TRBV4-2; clone_size: .; cdr3_aa: CASSSAALGGPQPQHF; cdr3_nt: TGTGCCAGCAGCTCCGCGGCCTTAGGGGGGCCCCAGCCCCAGCATTTT
d_call: .; j_call: TRBJ2-7; v_call: TRBV28; clone_size: .; cdr3_aa: CASRDQGRGEQYF; cdr3_nt: TGTGCCAGCAGGGACCAAGGAAGGGGCGAGCAGTACTTC
d_call: TRBD2; j_call: TRBJ2-1; v_call: TRBV14; clone_size: .; cdr3_aa: CASSQAAGSFSYNEQFF; cdr3_nt: TGTGCCAGCAGCCAAGCAGCGGGGTCCTTCTCCTACAATGAGCAGTTCTTC
d_call: .; j_call: TRBJ2-7; v_call: TRBV25-1; clone_size: few; cdr3_aa: CASSQLYEQYF; cdr3_nt: TGTGCCAGCAGTCAGCTCTACGAGCAGTACTTC
d_call: .; j_call: TRBJ2-7; v_call: TRBV11-2; clone_size: .; cdr3_aa: CASSLDRHEQYF; cdr3_nt: TGTGCCAGCAGCTTAGATAGGCACGAGCAGTACTTC
d_call: TRBD1; j_call: TRBJ1-2; v_call: TRBV18; clone_size: .; cdr3_aa: CASSSGTDYGYTF; cdr3_nt: TGTGCCAGCTCCTCCGGGACAGACTATGGCTACACCTTC